This T cell receptor (beta chain) was identified during a study of blood T cell repertoires in COVID-19. The overall study: Sources were T cells, B-cell-depleted T cells, or PBMCs; the material itself was cDNA or gDNA.

This clone was counted a single time. How the authors handled the data: Scientists estimated how many nucleated cells there were by amplifying reference gene primers. Assay used: immunoSEQ multiplex PCR; TCRdb lists only in-frame clones, some missing. V, J and clone size reflect that table, while D and trimming were determined from the DNA. The sample yields more than 45,000 clones, 65% to 90% seen once. The germline gives CDR1 SNHLY, CDR2 FYNNEI. The trim removed 6 bases at V and 4 bases at J, leaving 11 bases unmatched. This CDR3 is built from 15 residues. This receptor was taken from a woman older than 75 with acute or convalescent COVID-19. The chain couples TRBV2 to TRBJ1-1; 7 bases match TRBD1. Sequencing was carried out using peripheral blood. The CDR3 DNA reads as TGTGCCAGCAGCCCTTTTCCGGGACAGCTCACTGAAGCTTTCTTT. This translates into CASSPFPGQLTEAFF.